This entry concerns a single T cell receptor (beta chain). Its specificity is not known. The data were obtained in a study of beta chain features in type 1 diabetes. The CDR3 is 14 amino acids. CDR1 SQVTM and CDR2 ANQGSEA come from the germline V gene. The V gene end was trimmed by 6 bases and the J gene end by 8 bases; junction bases not matched to a gene: 12. The study, taken as a whole, reports: Moderate yet significant TCRB CDR3 shortening was seen in Type 1 diabetes patients in all four CD4+ subsets. PCR might favor shorter templates, but any such skew would affect patients and controls equally. More deletions and fewer insertions at VDJ junctions were seen in type 1 diabetes patients.

The study reverse transcribed the entire isolated RNA, so it sequenced expressed TCRB transcripts. There were approximately 3.5 million reads on average in the naive, central memory and regulatory T cell samples. The repertoire was sequenced with immunoSEQ multiplex PCR; TCRdb's copy has only in-frame clones and lacks some. Here the sample spans 600,000 or so clones, roughly 13% being singletons. The sample was naive CD4+ T cells from blood. The J gene is TRBJ2-1, the V gene TRBV29-1; 8 positions agree with TRBD2. The sequence was obtained from a man younger than 35 with type 1 diabetes. The DNA for the CDR3 is TGCAGCGTGCCACGGCGGGAGGCCGTGGATGAGCAGTTCTTC. Protein sequence: CSVPRREAVDEQFF.